The 15 T cell receptor beta chains below all came from one sample that was sequenced in a study of vaccination effects on CD4 cells after COVID-19. Before sequencing took place, the ViraFEST assay used viral peptide pools to expand antigen-specific CD4+ T cells. CD4+ T cell isolation took place after approximately 11 days of culture. The repertoire was sequenced with immunoSEQ multiplex PCR; TCRdb's copy has only in-frame clones and lacks some. This sample carries tens of thousands of clones, about three quarters of them seen once, and the ten largest clones take approximately 10%. For these TCRs, the target antigens are not known. The sample in question was CD4+ T cells from PBMCs cultured with HCoV-229E spike peptides, obtained before COVID-19 vaccination. The receptors stem from a human donor who received a COVID-19 vaccine.

This sequence joins TRBV6-2 or TRBV6-3 and TRBJ2-7; the match to TRBD2 covers 7 bases. The CDR3 sequence is 17 residues long. The V segment lost 0 bases and the J segment 3 bases; nucleotides outside the gene matches: 11. Germline V gives CDR1 MNHEY, CDR2 SVGEGT. The CDR3 spells CASSYSKAAGPYYEQYF. Written as DNA, the CDR3 is TGTGCCAGCAGTTACTCGAAAGCAGCGGGACCCTACTACGAGCAGTACTTC.

The CDR3 here is CASRAPGLPQFF. In nucleotides, the CDR3 is TGTGCCAGCAGAGCACCGGGACTTCCGCAGTTCTTC. This chain uses TRBV6-5 with TRBJ2-1, with D possibly matching TRBD2 (6 bases). This CDR3 contains 12 residues. Per the germline V gene, CDR1 is MNHEY and CDR2 is SVGAGI. V was cut by 6 bases and J by 12 bases, with 15 bases left in between.

This clone turned up a few times. The chain carries TRBV2 and TRBJ2-2; TRBD1 aligns across 7 bases. CDR3 size: 15 residues. Germline V gene lookup returns CDR1 SNHLY and CDR2 FYNNEI. Losses at the gene ends were 5 bases for V and 4 bases for J; bases not matched to a gene: 7. CDR3 loop: CASSSRDSVTGELFF. DNA of the CDR3: TGTGCCAGCAGTAGCCGGGACAGCGTCACCGGGGAGCTGTTTTTT. Complete variable domain (other parts from reference TRBV2 and TRBJ2-2): EPEVTQTPSHQVTQMGQEVILRCVPISNHLYFYWYRQILGQKVEFLVSFYNNEISEKSEIFDDQFSVERPDGSNFTLKIRSTKLEDSAMYFCASSSRDSVTGELFFGEGSRLTVL.

This rearrangement joins TRBV5-4 to TRBJ1-3, with D uncertain. Trimming pared 4 bases from V and 3 bases from J, leaving 17 bases between. The CDR3 runs 16 residues. Per the germline V gene, CDR1 is SGHNT and CDR2 is YYREEE (reference sequence). The chain's CDR3 is CASSPGYRLGGNTIYF. DNA of the CDR3: TGTGCCAGCAGCCCCGGGTATCGTCTCGGTGGAAACACCATATATTTT.

The V and J genes are TRBV6-5 and TRBJ2-1, with TRBD2 matching over 10 bases. This CDR3 region has 15 residues. Trimming removed 7 bases from V and 12 bases from J; junction bases left unmatched: 15. CDR1 is MNHEY, CDR2 SVGAGI, per germline. CDR3 coding DNA: TGTGCCAGCACCGCCACTAGCGGGATAAATGGGTGGCAGTTCTTC. Protein product: CASTATSGINGWQFF.

The chain has TRBV25-1 and TRBJ1-2; the match to TRBD1 covers 8 bases. Germline V gene data show CDR1 as MGHDK and CDR2 as SYGVNS. CDR3 length: 13 residues. V shed 6 bases, J shed 3 bases, and the junction held 3 bases outside the gene matches. In nucleotides, the CDR3 is TGTGCCAGCAGCCGGGACAGGTACTATGGCTACACCTTC. Encoded protein: CASSRDRYYGYTF.

V gene TRBV24-1 combines with J gene TRBJ1-5, with a possible D match to TRBD1 (5 bases). This CDR3 is 18 amino acids long. Germline V gene lookup returns CDR1 KGHDR and CDR2 SFDVKD. Trimming left V 6 bases short and J 0 bases short, with 20 bases between. The chain's CDR3 is CATSLSKGKGYSNQPQHF. Written as DNA, the CDR3 is TGTGCCACCAGTCTAAGCAAGGGGAAGGGTTATAGCAATCAGCCCCAGCATTTT.

In its sample, this clone was seen once. The chain is built from TRBV5-1 and TRBJ2-3, with D possibly being TRBD2 (6 bases). Per germline, CDR1 SGHRS and CDR2 YFSETQ. The CDR3 sequence is 14 residues long. Trimming cost V 0 bases and J 1 base, with 6 bases left between them. The CDR3 DNA reads as TGCGCCAGCAGCTTGGGGGAGGGCACAGATACGCAGTATTTT. It encodes CASSLGEGTDTQYF.

The chain combines TRBV12-3 or TRBV12-4 with TRBJ1-1; D is perhaps TRBD1 (5 bases). Trimming left V 3 bases short and J 4 bases short, with 9 bases between. This CDR3 is 13 amino acids long. CDR3 DNA: TGTGCCAGCAGTTTTGACAGACGCACTGAAGCTTTCTTT. This translates into CASSFDRRTEAFF.

This clone was picked up one time. V and J are TRBV5-1 and TRBJ2-7; 14 bases are a match to TRBD2. The CDR3 contains 16 residues. J was trimmed by 5 bases and V by 4 bases; bases with no gene match: 8. Per the germline V gene, CDR1 is SGHRS and CDR2 is YFSETQ. The DNA for the CDR3 is TGCGCCAGCAGCCTCGGACTAGCGGGAGGATCCCACGAGCAGTACTTC. It encodes CASSLGLAGGSHEQYF.

This clone was recorded a few times. The V and J genes are TRBV4-1 and TRBJ2-7; 8 positions match TRBD1. CDR3 length equals 15 residues. Germline loops: CDR1 MGHRA, CDR2 YSYEKL. Germline trimming cut 8 bases from V and 5 bases from J; bases unmatched to any gene: 14. Written as DNA, the CDR3 is TGCGCCAGCCGACAACGTTCGGACAGGGACCACGAGCAGTACTTC. Encoded protein: CASRQRSDRDHEQYF.

This clone was observed a few times. The V and J genes are TRBV5-7 and TRBJ2-5, with D possibly being TRBD2 (6 bases). TRBV5-7 qualifies as an ORF whose function is uncertain. The CDR3 contains 15 residues. Trimming took off 2 bases at V and 3 bases at J, with 14 bases between the two ends. This CDR3 is CASSFHGWTKETQYF. In nucleotides, the CDR3 is TGTGCCAGCAGCTTCCATGGCTGGACTAAAGAGACCCAGTACTTC.

The chain combines TRBV11-3 with TRBJ2-5; D gene ambiguous. V shed 3 bases and J shed 2 bases, with 10 bases lying between them. The length of the CDR3 is 14 residues. Germline V gene lookup returns CDR1 SGHNT and CDR2 YENEEA. CDR3 region: CASSFGEEQETQYF. The CDR3 DNA sequence: TGTGCCAGCAGCTTCGGAGAGGAGCAAGAGACCCAGTACTTC.

The gene calls are TRBV6-5 and TRBJ1-2; no firm D call. This CDR3 region has 15 residues. Germline V gene lookup returns CDR1 MNHEY and CDR2 SVGAGI. Trimming stripped 0 bases from V and 5 bases from J, with 13 bases between. CDR3 DNA: TGTGCCAGCAGTTACTCGAAAGCTGTGGGATATGGCTACACCTTC. Its translation: CASSYSKAVGYGYTF.

The genes are TRBV11-2 and TRBJ1-2, with no clear D. Germline CDR1 is SGHAT and CDR2 is FQNNGV. Trimming took 1 base from V and 5 from J, leaving 11 bases between them. CDR3 length: 14 amino acids. CDR3 sequence reads: CASSLGARGYGYTF. The CDR3 DNA sequence: TGTGCCAGCAGCTTAGGAGCCCGTGGATATGGCTACACCTTC. The full variable domain, its missing parts supplied by reference TRBV11-2 and TRBJ1-2, is EAGVAQSPRYKIIEKRQSVAFWCNPISGHATLYWYQQILGQGPKLLIQFQNNGVVDDSQLPKDRFSAERLKGVDSTLKIQPAKLEDSAVYLCASSLGARGYGYTFGSGTRLTVV.